A selection of T cell receptor beta chains follows, all from one sample in a study of shared clonotypes between healthy human individuals. Using immunoSEQ multiplex PCR, the repertoire was profiled, and TCRdb retains in-frame clones only, with some absent. The data hold a few million clones, with roughly 93% observed a single time. The sequencing sample was made of naive CD4+ T cells from PBMCs. These receptors were taken from a man between 18 and 29 years old in good health. Some clones in this sample may be carry-over from other donors' samples. The CDR3 runs from the conserved cysteine through the conserved F or W. A D gene is named only where the DNA matches it firmly. The size of a clone is reported for some rows only, either as once, few or many, or as a class for expanded clones.

V,size,D,J,CDR3,DNA
TRBV6-1,NA,NA,TRBJ1-5,CASLQAVIGQPQHF,TGTGCCAGCCTGCAAGCCGTCATAGGTCAGCCCCAGCATTTT
TRBV27,NA,TRBD1,TRBJ2-7,CASSSSGTGRNEQYF,TGTGCCAGCAGTTCCTCCGGGACAGGGCGCAACGAGCAGTACTTC
TRBV6-5,NA,TRBD1,TRBJ1-1,CASSYSGTGKAFF,TGTGCCAGCAGTTACTCCGGGACAGGAAAGGCTTTCTTT
TRBV5-3,NA,TRBD1,TRBJ1-1,CAPQGQGIFWTEAFF,TGTGCCCCACAGGGACAGGGGATTTTTTGGACTGAAGCTTTCTTT
TRBV4-1,once,NA,TRBJ1-2,CASSHQGSVNYGYTF,TGCGCCAGCAGCCACCAAGGCAGCGTTAACTATGGCTACACCTTC
TRBV25-1,NA,NA,TRBJ1-1,CASSGGVAFGAFF,TGTGCCAGCAGTGGAGGGGTAGCATTTGGAGCTTTCTTT
TRBV5-1,NA,NA,TRBJ2-1,CASSLVGREDEQFF,TGCGCCAGCAGCTTGGTGGGTAGGGAAGATGAGCAGTTCTTC
TRBV28,NA,NA,TRBJ2-7,CASSLSRYEQYF,TGTGCCAGCAGTTTGTCCAGATACGAGCAGTACTTC
TRBV29-1,NA,TRBD2,TRBJ2-5,CSVEGTSGREVGLETQYF,TGCAGCGTTGAGGGGACTAGCGGGAGGGAAGTAGGATTAGAGACCCAGTACTTC
TRBV27,NA,NA,TRBJ2-3,CASRKISTDTQYF,TGTGCCAGCCGGAAAATAAGCACAGATACGCAGTATTTT
TRBV4-1,NA,TRBD2,TRBJ2-7,CASSQPGTSVSEQYF,TGCGCCAGCAGCCAGCCCGGGACTAGCGTTTCCGAGCAGTACTTC
TRBV6-5,NA,NA,TRBJ1-1,CASSYRGARNTEAFF,TGTGCCAGCAGTTACAGGGGGGCACGTAACACTGAAGCTTTCTTT
TRBV5-1,NA,TRBD1,TRBJ2-5,CASSLGGTEETQYF,TGCGCCAGCAGCTTGGGGGGGACAGAAGAGACCCAGTACTTC
TRBV30,NA,NA,TRBJ2-7,CAWSHSDARYSYEQYF,TGTGCCTGGAGTCACTCGGACGCAAGATACTCCTACGAGCAGTACTTC
TRBV7-3,NA,TRBD1,TRBJ2-3,CASSTGGVDTQYF,TGTGCCAGCAGCACAGGGGGTGTAGATACGCAGTATTTT
TRBV9,NA,NA,TRBJ2-1,CASSVGQYNEQFF,TGTGCCAGCAGCGTAGGACAATACAATGAGCAGTTCTTC
TRBV28,NA,NA,TRBJ1-2,CASTPEPGRVHYGYTF,TGTGCCAGCACGCCGGAACCCGGGAGGGTCCACTATGGCTACACCTTC
TRBV7-9,NA,NA,TRBJ1-5,CASSLTGSNQPQHF,TGTGCCAGCAGCCTCACAGGTAGCAATCAGCCCCAGCATTTT
TRBV28,NA,TRBD2,TRBJ2-5,CASSLSGGQETQYF,TGTGCCAGCAGTTTATCCGGGGGGCAAGAGACCCAGTACTTC
TRBV19,NA,NA,TRBJ2-1,CASSGPLGRALYNEQFF,TGTGCCAGTAGTGGACCCCTCGGCAGGGCCCTGTACAATGAGCAGTTCTTC
TRBV5-5,NA,NA,TRBJ2-7,CASSSRTAYPYEQYF,TGTGCCAGCAGCTCAAGGACAGCCTATCCCTACGAGCAGTACTTC
TRBV6-5,NA,NA,TRBJ1-1,CASSLRPNTEAFF,TGTGCCAGCAGCCTCCGCCCGAACACTGAAGCTTTCTTT
TRBV7-2,NA,TRBD1,TRBJ2-7,CASSTDRGTFVQYF,TGTGCCAGCAGCACGGACAGGGGGACCTTTGTGCAGTACTTC
TRBV10-3,NA,TRBD2,TRBJ2-3,CAIRLAVTDTQYF,TGTGCCATCCGACTAGCCGTCACAGATACGCAGTATTTT
TRBV19,NA,NA,TRBJ1-1,CASSQPTASADTEAFF,TGTGCCAGTAGTCAACCCACTGCGTCGGCCGACACTGAAGCTTTCTTT
TRBV7-2,NA,TRBD1,TRBJ1-1,CASSSYRGGLTEAFF,TGTGCCAGCAGCTCATACAGGGGGGGATTGACTGAAGCTTTCTTT
TRBV7-2,NA,TRBD1,TRBJ2-7,CASSFGTGASYEQYF,TGTGCCAGCAGCTTCGGCACAGGGGCCTCATACGAGCAGTACTTC
TRBV4-1,NA,TRBD1,TRBJ2-4,CASSQRDSGIQYF,TGCGCCAGCAGCCAGAGGGACAGTGGTATTCAGTACTTC
TRBV18,NA,TRBD1,TRBJ1-2,CASSAAVGGISGYTF,TGTGCCAGCTCCGCGGCGGTAGGGGGCATTAGTGGCTACACCTTC
TRBV23-1,NA,NA,TRBJ1-5,CASSQLGFSRPQHF,TGCGCCAGCAGTCAATTAGGGTTTAGTAGGCCCCAGCATTTT
TRBV7-9,NA,NA,TRBJ2-5,CASSLDGGDGKTQYF,TGTGCCAGCAGCTTAGATGGCGGGGACGGGAAAACCCAGTACTTC
TRBV6-7,NA,NA,TRBJ2-3,CATCPLLPCTDTQYF,TGTGCCACCTGCCCCCTCCTCCCTTGCACAGATACGCAGTATTTT
TRBV4-2,NA,TRBD2,TRBJ2-3,CASSQQPWTSGRPYTQYF,TGTGCCAGCAGCCAACAGCCGTGGACTAGCGGGAGGCCCTATACGCAGTATTTT
TRBV25-1,NA,NA,TRBJ2-3,CASKDLTDTQYF,TGTGCCAGCAAAGATTTAACAGATACGCAGTATTTT
TRBV6-1,NA,NA,TRBJ2-3,CASSRDTPDTQYF,TGTGCCAGCAGCCGGGACACCCCAGATACGCAGTATTTT
TRBV29-1,NA,NA,TRBJ1-2,CSVDRDLVSGYTF,TGCAGCGTTGACCGGGACCTAGTTAGCGGCTACACCTTC
TRBV5-1,NA,NA,TRBJ1-1,CASSREPVNTEAFF,TGCGCCAGCAGCAGAGAGCCCGTGAACACTGAAGCTTTCTTT
TRBV9,NA,NA,TRBJ2-6,CASSRDSTGANVLTF,TGTGCCAGCAGCCGGGACTCTACTGGGGCCAACGTCCTGACTTTC
TRBV7-3,NA,TRBD2,TRBJ2-1,CASTPPGGSYNEQFF,TGTGCCAGCACCCCCCCGGGGGGCTCCTACAATGAGCAGTTCTTC
TRBV5-1,NA,TRBD2,TRBJ2-2,CASSLSGRGGTGELFF,TGCGCCAGCAGCTTGAGCGGGAGAGGTGGCACCGGGGAGCTGTTTTTT
TRBV4-1,NA,NA,TRBJ1-5,CASSQPRDSNQPQHF,TGCGCCAGCAGCCAACCTCGGGACAGCAATCAGCCCCAGCATTTT
TRBV28,few,NA,TRBJ1-5,CASSSLPGEDQPQHF,TGTGCCAGCAGTTCCCTGCCAGGGGAGGATCAGCCCCAGCATTTT
TRBV6-1,NA,NA,TRBJ1-2,CASGLFGASIGYTF,TGTGCCAGCGGCTTGTTCGGGGCCAGTATTGGCTACACCTTC